The 21 T cell receptor beta chains in this list originate from one sample, sequenced in a study of cytomegalovirus exposure and HLA in healthy donors. This PCR relied on a set of 60 Vbeta primers and 13 Jbeta primers. Repertoires were generated with immunoSEQ multiplex PCR, while TCRdb's copy carries only in-frame clones and drops some. Here the sample spans roughly 150,000 clones, 73% being singletons. The sequenced material came from PBMCs. These receptors came from a woman aged 18-30 years in good health and CMV-seropositive.

The chain links TRBV19 to TRBJ2-2, with TRBD1 matching 7 bases. The V gene end was trimmed by 5 bases and the J gene end by 3 bases; junction bases not matched to a gene: 6. This CDR3 has 15 amino acids. From germline, CDR1 is LNHDA and CDR2 SQIVND (reference sequence). This CDR3 reads CASSPPGQHTGELFF. CDR3 nucleotides: TGTGCCAGTAGTCCGCCGGGACAGCACACCGGGGAGCTGTTTTTT.

The chain has TRBV7-2 and TRBJ2-3; D might be TRBD2 (7 bases). CDR3 length: 16 residues. V was cut by 5 bases and J by 3 bases, with 18 bases left in between. CDR1 is SGHTA and CDR2 is FQGNSA in the germline V gene. The CDR3 is CASSPLRGGGTDTQYF. The CDR3, as DNA: TGTGCCAGCAGCCCTCTTAGGGGGGGCGGGACAGATACGCAGTATTTT. Full variable domain (missing parts from reference TRBV7-2 and TRBJ2-3): GAGVSQSPSNKVTEKGKDVELRCDPISGHTALYWYRQSLGQGLEFLIYFQGNSAPDKSGLPSDRFSAERTGGSVSTLTIQRTQQEDSAVYLCASSPLRGGGTDTQYFGPGTRLTVL.

In regard to this clone: Other DNA sequences from this sample encode an identical CDR3 as well. The chain joins TRBV5-1 to TRBJ2-2; D perhaps matches TRBD1 (6 bases). CDR3 length equals 15 residues. Trimming cost V 4 bases and J 8 bases, with 18 bases left between them. Looked up from germline, CDR1 is SGHRS and CDR2 is YFSETQ. CDR3 sequence (DNA): TGCGCCAGCAGCCCACAGGGACAACCTACTGGGGAGCTGTTTTTT. The encoded protein is CASSPQGQPTGELFF.

The CDR3 region has the DNA TGCGCCAGCTGCCCAAGCCCGTACGCCGGGGAGCTGTTTTTT. Amino acid sequence: CASCPSPYAGELFF. The gene calls are TRBV5-1 and TRBJ2-2, with unresolved D. Looked up from germline, CDR1 is SGHRS and CDR2 is YFSETQ. V was trimmed by 7 bases and J by 6 bases, leaving 16 bases between them. The CDR3 length is 14 residues.

The rearrangement links TRBV9 to TRBJ2-7; TRBD1 aligns across 8 bases. The length of the CDR3 is 14 residues. Per germline, CDR1 SGDLS and CDR2 YYNGEE. V trimming: 0 bases; J trimming: 3 bases; junction bases outside the gene matches: 2. As DNA, the CDR3 is TGTGCCAGCAGCGTAGGGGACAGGCGCTACGAGCAGTACTTC. Its translation is CASSVGDRRYEQYF.

This rearrangement joins TRBV7-9 to TRBJ2-1; 11 positions match TRBD2. Trimming took 3 bases from V and 4 from J; bases not matched to a gene: 8. Germline lookup yields CDR1 SEHNR and CDR2 FQNEAQ (reference sequence). This CDR3 has 17 amino acids. CDR3 residues: CASSFPLAGGNYNEQFF. CDR3 DNA: TGTGCCAGCAGCTTCCCTCTAGCGGGGGGTAATTACAATGAGCAGTTCTTC.

The chain joins TRBV29-1 to TRBJ2-7; D possibly corresponds to TRBD2 (7 bases). Germline V gives CDR1 SQVTM, CDR2 ANQGSEA. The V end was cut by 3 bases, the J end by 5 bases, with 17 bases between. The length of the CDR3 is 14 residues. The CDR3 region has the DNA TGCAGCGTTGATCAAGGGGGGGCAGGGGACGAGCAGTACTTC. Its translation: CSVDQGGAGDEQYF.

V gene TRBV2 combines with J gene TRBJ2-2, with 9 bases identical to TRBD1. Germline CDR1 SNHLY, CDR2 FYNNEI. Trimming at V came to 6 bases and at J to 7 bases, leaving 6 bases not matched to a gene. The CDR3 is 14 residues long. The CDR3 protein is CASRVGTGHGELFF. CDR3 sequence (DNA): TGTGCCAGCAGGGTGGGGACAGGGCACGGGGAGCTGTTTTTT.

In nucleotides, the CDR3 is TGTGCCAGTAGTGGAGACTCAGACTACTACAATGAGCAGTTCTTC. This sequence encodes CASSGDSDYYNEQFF. The chain combines TRBV19 with TRBJ2-1; TRBD2 might be the D (5 bases). V lost 5 bases, J lost 3 bases, and 14 bases lay in between. The V gene's germline CDR1 is LNHDA and CDR2 SQIVND (reference sequence). There are 15 residues in the CDR3.

Here the CDR3 reads CASSNYRDRGGFF. The CDR3 DNA sequence: TGTGCCAGCAGTAACTACCGGGACAGGGGTGGGTTCTTC. The chain has TRBV6-5 and TRBJ2-1; 10 nucleotides align to TRBD1. Germline CDR1 and CDR2: MNHEY and SVGAGI. The CDR3 length is 13 residues. After removal of 5 bases from V and 15 bases from J, the junction contained 10 bases not matched to a gene.

The genes are TRBV7-9 and TRBJ2-2; unclear D gene. This CDR3 has 13 residues. The germline V gene encodes CDR1 SEHNR and CDR2 FQNEAQ (reference sequence). Deletions cut 5 bases from V and 6 bases from J, with 10 bases between. CDR3 in DNA: TGTGCCAGCAGCCCCGTAGTCTCCGGGGAGCTGTTTTTT. Amino acid sequence: CASSPVVSGELFF.

The J gene is TRBJ2-4, the V gene TRBV28; D ambiguous. The CDR3 sequence is 14 residues long. CDR1 is MDHEN and CDR2 is SYDVKM in the germline V gene. Deletions cut 3 bases from V and 8 bases from J, with 14 bases between. The CDR3 here is CASSFTAGSDIQYF. CDR3 coding DNA: TGTGCCAGCAGTTTCACGGCAGGCTCGGACATTCAGTACTTC.

This clone was detected only a few times. The chain employs TRBV7-9 and TRBJ2-1; 7 bases line up with TRBD1. The CDR3 has 18 residues. J lost 3 bases, V lost 1 base, and 12 bases had no gene match. Germline V gene sequence: CDR1 SEHNR, CDR2 FQNEAQ (reference sequence). In DNA, the CDR3 is TGTGCCAGCAGCTTAGATGACAGGGCAGACGGTCGCTACAATGAGCAGTTCTTC. This sequence encodes CASSLDDRADGRYNEQFF.

The chain recombines TRBV29-1 with TRBJ2-7; 11 bases match TRBD1. The CDR3 is 14 amino acids. Germline CDR1 is SQVTM and CDR2 is ANQGSEA. V lost 6 bases to trimming and J lost 7 bases; unmatched junction nucleotides: 11. The chain's CDR3 is CSVEGGQGEDEQYF. CDR3 nucleotide sequence: TGCAGCGTCGAGGGGGGACAGGGGGAGGATGAGCAGTACTTC.

This clone was seen once. This chain joins TRBV19 and TRBJ1-4, with 7 positions matching TRBD1. The trim removed 7 bases at V and 5 bases at J, leaving 13 bases unmatched. The CDR3 consists of 16 residues. In germline, CDR1 is LNHDA, CDR2 SQIVND (reference sequence). CDR3 nucleotides: TGTGCCAGTAAGGTGCGCCCCCAGGGGGAAAATGAAAAACTGTTTTTT. Amino acids: CASKVRPQGENEKLFF.

The chain employs TRBV5-1 and TRBJ2-2, with a weak D call TRBD2 (5 bases). This CDR3 comprises 15 residues. Germline loops: CDR1 SGHRS, CDR2 YFSETQ. Deletions cut 5 bases from V and 1 base from J, with 12 bases between. CDR3 sequence reads: CASRNDRGNTGELFF. CDR3 bases: TGCGCCAGCAGGAATGACCGGGGGAACACCGGGGAGCTGTTTTTT.

The chain links TRBV5-1 to TRBJ2-3, with D possibly being TRBD1 (5 bases). V dropped 5 bases and J dropped 8 bases, with 18 bases sitting between them. This CDR3 comprises 14 residues. The germline CDR1 and CDR2 sequences are SGHRS and YFSETQ. The CDR3 region is CASSPGQGPGTQYF. The CDR3 DNA reads TGCGCCAGCAGTCCGGGCCAGGGCCCAGGTACGCAGTATTTT.

The chain combines TRBV30 with TRBJ1-4; 9 bases agree with TRBD1. Germline CDR1 GTSNPN, CDR2 SVGIG (reference sequence). This CDR3 contains 13 residues. V was clipped by 8 bases and J by 7 bases; unmatched bases: 8. CDR3 protein: CAGRQGVIEKLFF. CDR3 DNA: TGTGCCGGACGACAGGGGGTAATTGAAAAACTGTTTTTT.

The chain joins TRBV18 to TRBJ1-6; D remains ambiguous. The CDR3 contains 14 residues. V shed 3 bases and J shed 9 bases, with 12 bases lying between them. Per germline, CDR1 KGHSH and CDR2 LQKENI. CDR3 DNA: TGTGCCAGCTCACCGGTTGGGGAGGGTTCACCCCTCCACTTT. As protein: CASSPVGEGSPLHF.

The chain links TRBV19 to TRBJ2-2; 9 bases align to TRBD1. The ends lost 5 bases at V and 3 bases at J; junction bases unmatched: 4. The CDR3 is 15 residues long. CDR1 LNHDA and CDR2 SQIVND come from the germline V gene (reference sequence). CDR3 in amino acids: CASSVNRGHTGELFF. The CDR3 DNA reads as TGTGCCAGTAGTGTTAACAGGGGGCACACCGGGGAGCTGTTTTTT. The entire variable domain, with the rest obtained from reference TRBV19 and TRBJ2-2, is as follows: DGGITQSPKYLFRKEGQNVTLSCEQNLNHDAMYWYRQDPGQGLRLIYYSQIVNDFQKGDIAEGYSVSREKKESFPLTVTSAQKNPTAFYLCASSVNRGHTGELFFGEGSRLTVL.

A few counts support this clone. This chain uses TRBV7-2 with TRBJ2-7; D may be TRBD2 (5 bases). CDR1 is SGHTA and CDR2 is FQGNSA in the germline V gene. V dropped 2 bases and J dropped 2 bases, with 10 bases sitting between them. The CDR3 is 14 residues long. Here the CDR3 DNA reads TGTGCCAGCAGCTTATTCCGGGGAACCTACGAGCAGTACTTC. Translation: CASSLFRGTYEQYF.